A selection of T cell receptor beta chains follows, all from one sample in a study of T cells in Graves' hyperthyroidism and ophthalmopathy. TCRdb independently ran MiXCR on the multiplex PCR reads; one entry per CDR3 protein. The sample shows some 490,000 distinct CDR3 sequences, approximately 22% of them seen only once. The sequencing sample was made of blood. These receptors were obtained from a woman aged 65 to 85 with Graves' ophthalmopathy. The CDR3 runs from the conserved cysteine through the conserved F or W. The D gene is left open where the match is weak. Clone size is stated in some rows and not others, as once, few, many or a class when expanded.

J gene: TRBJ2-1
D gene: TRBD2
clone size: NA
V gene: TRBV20-1
CDR3 protein: CSAILLAGNNEQFF
CDR3 DNA: TGCAGTGCTATCTTACTAGCGGGGAACAATGAGCAGTTCTTC

J gene: TRBJ1-1
D gene: NA
clone size: many
V gene: TRBV20-1
CDR3 protein: CSASATSNTEAFF
CDR3 DNA: TGCAGTGCTAGCGCCACATCGAACACTGAAGCTTTCTTT

J gene: TRBJ1-2
D gene: NA
clone size: NA
V gene: TRBV7-2
CDR3 protein: CASSSTGRGRGLHGYTF
CDR3 DNA: TGTGCCAGCAGCTCAACGGGGAGGGGGAGGGGCCTACATGGCTACACCTTC

J gene: TRBJ1-1
D gene: NA
clone size: NA
V gene: TRBV6-1
CDR3 protein: CASSKHREEAFF
CDR3 DNA: TGTGCCAGCAGCAAGCACAGGGAAGAAGCTTTCTTT

J gene: TRBJ1-3
D gene: NA
clone size: few
V gene: TRBV20-1
CDR3 protein: CSANGASGNTIYF
CDR3 DNA: TGCAGTGCTAATGGGGCCTCTGGAAACACCATATATTTT

J gene: TRBJ2-3
D gene: NA
clone size: NA
V gene: TRBV5-5
CDR3 protein: CASSHRQGLTDTQYF
CDR3 DNA: TGTGCCAGCAGCCACAGACAGGGACTCACAGATACGCAGTATTTT

J gene: TRBJ2-3
D gene: NA
clone size: NA
V gene: TRBV10-1
CDR3 protein: CASSAPPGQRPPDTQYF
CDR3 DNA: TGCGCCAGCAGTGCGCCACCGGGACAAAGGCCCCCAGATACGCAGTATTTT

J gene: TRBJ2-1
D gene: TRBD2
clone size: few
V gene: TRBV7-9
CDR3 protein: CASSSLAATYNEQFF
CDR3 DNA: TGTGCCAGCAGCTCTCTAGCGGCAACCTACAATGAGCAGTTCTTC

J gene: TRBJ2-7
D gene: NA
clone size: NA
V gene: TRBV13
CDR3 protein: CASSPRMGLGDEQYF
CDR3 DNA: TGTGCCAGCAGCCCCCGAATGGGTTTGGGGGACGAGCAGTACTTC

J gene: TRBJ1-6
D gene: NA
clone size: few
V gene: TRBV20-1
CDR3 protein: CSARAAGRSNSPLHF
CDR3 DNA: TGCAGTGCTAGGGCCGCAGGGAGGAGTAATTCACCCCTCCACTTT

J gene: TRBJ2-1
D gene: NA
clone size: few
V gene: TRBV6-1
CDR3 protein: CASRSTVVYNEQFF
CDR3 DNA: TGTGCCAGCAGATCTACGGTGGTATACAATGAGCAGTTCTTC

J gene: TRBJ2-1
D gene: TRBD2
clone size: many
V gene: TRBV7-6
CDR3 protein: CASSLGTSGGDNEQFF
CDR3 DNA: TGTGCCAGCAGCTTAGGGACTAGCGGGGGGGACAATGAGCAGTTCTTC

J gene: TRBJ2-5
D gene: NA
clone size: many
V gene: TRBV28
CDR3 protein: CASSLSRSQETQYF
CDR3 DNA: TGTGCCAGCAGTTTAAGCAGGTCCCAAGAGACCCAGTACTTC

J gene: TRBJ2-1
D gene: NA
clone size: NA
V gene: TRBV6-4
CDR3 protein: CASSDETGEGNEQFF
CDR3 DNA: TGTGCCAGCAGTGACGAGACAGGGGAGGGGAATGAGCAGTTCTTC

J gene: TRBJ1-2
D gene: NA
clone size: many
V gene: TRBV7-8
CDR3 protein: CASSSGTRVGYTF
CDR3 DNA: TGTGCCAGCAGCTCCGGGACAAGGGTTGGCTACACCTTC

J gene: TRBJ2-1
D gene: NA
clone size: NA
V gene: TRBV7-8
CDR3 protein: CASSRRNNEQFF
CDR3 DNA: TGTGCCAGCAGCCGACGCAACAATGAGCAGTTCTTC

J gene: TRBJ1-1
D gene: TRBD1
clone size: NA
V gene: TRBV10-3
CDR3 protein: CAINRGLNTEAFF
CDR3 DNA: TGTGCCATTAACAGGGGTTTAAACACTGAAGCTTTCTTT

J gene: TRBJ2-7
D gene: NA
clone size: many
V gene: TRBV28
CDR3 protein: CASSPNPSLVYEQYF
CDR3 DNA: TGTGCCAGCAGCCCAAACCCTTCCCTTGTATACGAGCAGTACTTC

J gene: TRBJ1-1
D gene: TRBD1
clone size: many
V gene: TRBV3-1
CDR3 protein: CASSPMGTGITEAFF
CDR3 DNA: TGTGCCAGCAGCCCAATGGGGACAGGGATCACTGAAGCTTTCTTT

J gene: TRBJ1-6
D gene: NA
clone size: few
V gene: TRBV27
CDR3 protein: CASGPTLTSGSPLHF
CDR3 DNA: TGTGCCAGCGGGCCGACACTAACTTCGGGATCACCCCTCCACTTT

J gene: TRBJ1-2
D gene: NA
clone size: NA
V gene: TRBV7-9
CDR3 protein: CASSPDGLYGYTF
CDR3 DNA: TGTGCCAGCAGCCCGGACGGACTCTATGGCTACACCTTC

J gene: TRBJ2-3
D gene: NA
clone size: NA
V gene: TRBV6-1
CDR3 protein: CASRERSDTQYF
CDR3 DNA: TGTGCCTCCCGGGAGAGGTCAGATACGCAGTATTTT

J gene: TRBJ1-4
D gene: NA
clone size: NA
V gene: TRBV6-1
CDR3 protein: CASSPNTGTLNEKLFF
CDR3 DNA: TGTGCCAGCAGTCCGAATACAGGGACCCTTAATGAAAAACTGTTTTTT

J gene: TRBJ2-2
D gene: NA
clone size: NA
V gene: TRBV7-2
CDR3 protein: CASRFPGTGELFF
CDR3 DNA: TGTGCCAGCAGATTCCCGGGTACCGGGGAGCTGTTTTTT